These 4 T cell receptor beta chains came from one sample sequenced in a study of cytomegalovirus exposure and HLA in healthy donors. PCR primers comprised 60 Vbeta and 13 Jbeta primers. Using immunoSEQ multiplex PCR, the repertoire was profiled, and TCRdb retains in-frame clones only, with some absent. The table has around 61,000 clones, 55% to 75% seen once; the top ten hold roughly 17%. The source material was PBMCs. The source of these receptors is a man aged 40-49 years in good health and CMV-seropositive.

CDR3 bases: TGTGCCAGTCTACTAAGGACAGGGAGACCCACCGGGGAGCTGTTTTTT. Its protein product is CASLLRTGRPTGELFF. The rearrangement joins TRBV19 to TRBJ2-2; the match to TRBD1 covers 8 bases. V was pared by 8 bases and J by 4 bases, with 12 bases of the junction left unmatched. This CDR3 is built from 16 residues. The germline CDR1 and CDR2 sequences are LNHDA and SQIVND (reference sequence).

This chain links TRBV19 with TRBJ1-4, with no clear D. Trimming left V 10 bases short and J 4 bases short, with 16 bases between. The germline V gene has CDR1 LNHDA and CDR2 SQIVND (reference sequence). This CDR3 region has 14 residues. The CDR3 loop is CATKPQKFNEKLFF. The CDR3 DNA reads as TGTGCCACCAAACCCCAGAAATTTAATGAAAAACTGTTTTTT.

This chain uses TRBV5-5 with TRBJ2-7, with D perhaps matching TRBD2 (6 bases). Germline V gives CDR1 SGHKS, CDR2 YYEKEE (reference sequence). The CDR3 is 14 residues long. Trimming removed 0 bases at V and 4 bases at J, with 11 bases between. This chain's CDR3 is CASSLGLVGYEQYF. The CDR3 coding sequence is TGTGCCAGCAGCTTGGGACTAGTGGGGTACGAGCAGTACTTC.

The chain combines TRBV30 with TRBJ1-6, with 8 positions matching TRBD1. V shed 4 bases, J shed 10 bases, and the junction held 12 bases outside the gene matches. The length of the CDR3 is 15 residues. Germline loops: CDR1 GTSNPN, CDR2 SVGIG (reference sequence). This CDR3 is CAWKLRGRINSPLHF. DNA for the CDR3: TGTGCCTGGAAACTCAGGGGGCGCATAAACTCACCCCTCCACTTT.